The rows below give T cell receptor beta chains drawn from one sample of a study of blood T cell repertoires in COVID-19. Using immunoSEQ multiplex PCR, the repertoire was profiled, and TCRdb retains in-frame clones only, with some absent. The sample consists of just over 250,000 clones, around four fifths of them appearing once. Specimen: PBMCs or T cells enriched from blood (not recorded which). The receptor source for this set is a man aged 25-40 years with acute COVID-19. Each CDR3 is given with its conserved first and last residue. Each record gives: V gene, D gene, J gene, clone size, CDR3 protein, CDR3 DNA. The D gene is left open where the match is weak. Size values are once, few and many counts, or a class for expanded clones, and some rows have none.

V: TRBV6-5; D: NA; J: TRBJ2-2; size: NA; CDR3: CASSRERRGELFF; DNA: TGTGCCAGCTCTCGAGAGAGGCGCGGGGAGCTGTTTTTT
V: TRBV7-9; D: NA; J: TRBJ1-1; size: NA; CDR3: CASSVDRVNTEAFF; DNA: TGTGCCAGCAGCGTGGACAGAGTGAACACTGAAGCTTTCTTT
V: TRBV19; D: NA; J: TRBJ1-5; size: NA; CDR3: CASSTLRDMQPQHF; DNA: TGTGCCAGTAGTACTCTCCGGGACATGCAACCCCAGCATTTT
V: TRBV6-4; D: TRBD2; J: TRBJ2-3; size: NA; CDR3: CASSSGGASDTQYF; DNA: TGTGCCAGCAGTAGCGGGGGGGCATCAGATACGCAGTATTTT
V: TRBV30; D: TRBD1; J: TRBJ1-1; size: NA; CDR3: CAWTLNFQGDTEAFF; DNA: TGTGCCTGGACCCTCAACTTTCAGGGGGACACTGAAGCTTTCTTT
V: TRBV19; D: TRBD1; J: TRBJ1-5; size: NA; CDR3: CASRRPGQGGSNQPQHF; DNA: TGTGCCAGTCGACGTCCGGGACAGGGAGGAAGCAATCAGCCCCAGCATTTT
V: TRBV29-1; D: NA; J: TRBJ2-3; size: NA; CDR3: CTADTQYF; DNA: TGCACCGCAGATACGCAGTATTTT
V: TRBV2; D: TRBD1; J: TRBJ1-2; size: NA; CDR3: CASSASYGTGGGYTF; DNA: TGTGCCAGCAGCGCATCCTATGGGACAGGGGGAGGCTACACCTTC
V: TRBV24-1; D: NA; J: TRBJ1-1; size: NA; CDR3: CATSDGKRAAFF; DNA: TGTGCCACCAGTGATGGGAAGAGGGCGGCTTTCTTT
V: TRBV27; D: NA; J: TRBJ1-2; size: NA; CDR3: CASSSLNSYGYTF; DNA: TGTGCCAGCAGTTCTCTTAATTCTTATGGCTACACCTTC
V: TRBV5-1; D: NA; J: TRBJ1-6; size: NA; CDR3: CASSFYRDNSPLHF; DNA: TGCGCCAGCAGCTTTTACAGGGACAATTCACCCCTCCACTTT
V: TRBV5-1; D: TRBD1; J: TRBJ2-2; size: NA; CDR3: CASSFRQGTDTGELFF; DNA: TGCGCCAGCAGCTTCAGACAGGGTACGGACACCGGGGAGCTGTTTTTT
V: TRBV28; D: TRBD1; J: TRBJ1-3; size: NA; CDR3: CASSLRGGRSSGNTIYF; DNA: TGTGCCAGCAGCTTGAGAGGGGGCCGCAGCTCTGGAAACACCATATATTTT
V: TRBV6-5; D: NA; J: TRBJ2-3; size: NA; CDR3: CATLRAGEADTQYF; DNA: TGTGCCACTCTAAGAGCAGGGGAAGCAGATACGCAGTATTTT
V: TRBV28; D: TRBD1; J: TRBJ2-1; size: NA; CDR3: CASSPQWTGGNEQFF; DNA: TGTGCCAGCAGTCCACAATGGACAGGGGGCAATGAGCAGTTCTTC
V: TRBV5-1; D: TRBD1; J: TRBJ1-3; size: NA; CDR3: CASSTTGGSDTIYF; DNA: TGCGCCAGCAGCACGACAGGGGGTTCGGACACCATATATTTT
V: TRBV28; D: NA; J: TRBJ1-4; size: NA; CDR3: CASSFLTGPNEKLFF; DNA: TGTGCCAGCAGTTTTTTAACAGGACCAAATGAAAAACTGTTTTTT
V: TRBV7-9; D: TRBD2; J: TRBJ2-3; size: NA; CDR3: CASSSSSGGLGTQYF; DNA: TGTGCCAGCAGCTCCTCTAGCGGGGGTCTCGGCACGCAGTATTTT
V: TRBV5-6; D: NA; J: TRBJ2-3; size: once; CDR3: CASSLFPDTQYF; DNA: TGTGCCAGCAGCTTGTTTCCTGATACGCAGTATTTT
V: TRBV11-1; D: NA; J: TRBJ2-6; size: NA; CDR3: CASTWASGANVLTF; DNA: TGTGCCAGCACCTGGGCCTCTGGGGCCAACGTCCTGACTTTC
V: TRBV7-9; D: NA; J: TRBJ2-2; size: NA; CDR3: CASSLGGINTGELFF; DNA: TGTGCCAGCAGCTTGGGGGGAATCAACACCGGGGAGCTGTTTTTT
V: TRBV28; D: NA; J: TRBJ1-1; size: NA; CDR3: CASSLWGANTEAFF; DNA: TGTGCCAGCAGTTTATGGGGGGCGAACACTGAAGCTTTCTTT